The rows below give T cell receptor beta chains drawn from one sample of a study of OX40 agonist ivuxolimab in advanced cancers. Some clones are missing from TCRdb's copy, which holds only in-frame ones; the method was immunoSEQ multiplex PCR. The sample includes 95,000 to 100,000 clones, about 80% seen only once; the top ten take over 1.3%. Sequenced here: CD4+ or CD8+ T cells sorted from blood, sampled in a trial of the OX40 agonist ivuxolimab. Receptors originate from an adult with an advanced solid tumor such as melanoma, head and neck, liver or kidney cancer. CDR3s include the opening cysteine and the closing phenylalanine or tryptophan. A D gene is named only where the DNA matches it firmly. Expanded clones are given a class, and other clones once, few, many or no size at all.

V gene	clone size	J gene	D gene	CDR3 protein	CDR3 DNA
TRBV28	NA	TRBJ2-2	TRBD1	CASSKTGGTGELFF	TGTGCCAGCAGTAAAACAGGGGGCACCGGGGAGCTGTTTTTT
TRBV7-8	NA	TRBJ1-5	NA	CASSLAGSGLAQHF	TGTGCCAGCAGCTTAGCAGGGTCCGGTTTGGCCCAGCATTTT
TRBV2	few	TRBJ1-6	NA	CASSEIANSPLHF	TGTGCCAGCAGTGAAATAGCAAATTCACCCCTCCACTTT
TRBV19	NA	TRBJ2-1	TRBD2	CASSIPRGGEQFF	TGTGCCAGTAGTATACCCCGGGGGGGTGAGCAGTTCTTC
TRBV6-5	NA	TRBJ1-2	NA	CASSYWTDYGYTF	TGTGCCAGCAGTTATTGGACAGACTATGGCTACACCTTC
TRBV28	NA	TRBJ1-2	NA	CASSLGQYYGYTF	TGTGCCAGCAGTTTAGGGCAGTACTATGGCTACACCTTC
TRBV5-4	few	TRBJ2-3	NA	CASSPVPGFPPDTQYF	TGTGCCAGCAGCCCCGTTCCGGGATTTCCACCAGATACGCAGTATTTT
TRBV29-1	few	TRBJ2-5	NA	CSVGFRAEETQYF	TGCAGCGTTGGTTTCAGGGCTGAAGAGACCCAGTACTTC
TRBV30	NA	TRBJ1-1	NA	CAWSGGSWNTEAFF	TGTGCCTGGAGTGGGGGCAGTTGGAACACTGAAGCTTTCTTT
TRBV6-5	NA	TRBJ1-3	NA	CASSYSQGPGNTIYF	TGTGCCAGCAGTTACAGCCAGGGCCCTGGAAACACCATATATTTT
TRBV27	NA	TRBJ1-5	TRBD1	CASSSLLRQGGNQPQHF	TGTGCCAGCAGCTCCCTCCTTCGACAGGGGGGAAATCAGCCCCAGCATTTT
TRBV5-4	NA	TRBJ1-4	NA	CASSFGGLESEKLFF	TGTGCCAGCAGCTTCGGGGGGCTGGAAAGCGAAAAACTGTTTTTT
TRBV7-3	NA	TRBJ2-5	NA	CASSLRRGGETQYF	TGTGCCAGCAGCTTAAGGCGGGGCGGGGAGACCCAGTACTTC
TRBV11-3	once	TRBJ2-3	TRBD1	CASSLRQGGTDTQYF	TGTGCCAGCAGCCTACGACAGGGTGGCACAGATACGCAGTATTTT
TRBV10-3	NA	TRBJ2-1	TRBD1	CAIGGQGARRGNEQFF	TGTGCCATCGGAGGACAGGGGGCGCGTCGTGGCAATGAGCAGTTCTTC
TRBV16	NA	TRBJ2-5	TRBD1	CASSLTWTGGETQYF	TGTGCCAGCAGCCTTACGTGGACAGGGGGGGAGACCCAGTACTTC
TRBV9	NA	TRBJ1-1	TRBD1	CASSPRQGSNTEAFF	TGTGCCAGCAGCCCCAGACAGGGATCGAACACTGAAGCTTTCTTT
TRBV28	once	TRBJ1-6	TRBD1	CASRNRGRVAPLHF	TGTGCCAGCAGGAACAGGGGGCGGGTCGCACCCCTCCACTTT
TRBV30	many	TRBJ2-4	TRBD1	CAYHGQAENIQYF	TGTGCCTACCACGGACAGGCGGAAAACATTCAGTACTTC
TRBV7-2	NA	TRBJ1-1	TRBD1	CASRHNRGNTEAFF	TGTGCCAGCAGACACAACAGGGGGAACACTGAAGCTTTCTTT
TRBV19	NA	TRBJ2-6	NA	CASKEGKSGANVLTF	TGTGCCAGTAAGGAGGGTAAGTCTGGGGCCAACGTCCTGACTTTC
TRBV9	NA	TRBJ2-5	NA	CASSVTGQETQYF	TGTGCCAGCAGCGTCACAGGTCAAGAGACCCAGTACTTC
TRBV5-6	once	TRBJ1-6	TRBD1	CASSLVDRGQSPLHF	TGTGCCAGCAGCTTGGTAGACAGGGGGCAGTCACCCCTCCACTTT
TRBV9	NA	TRBJ2-5	TRBD2	CASSPGTSGETQYF	TGTGCCAGCAGCCCGGGGACTAGCGGAGAGACCCAGTACTTC
TRBV5-4	NA	TRBJ2-7	TRBD1	CASSFPGQRPYEQYF	TGTGCCAGCAGCTTTCCGGGACAGAGGCCCTACGAGCAGTACTTC
TRBV7-3	NA	TRBJ2-1	NA	CASSPRRKGEQFF	TGTGCCAGCAGCCCACGACGAAAAGGTGAGCAGTTCTTC
TRBV27	NA	TRBJ2-1	TRBD1	CASSPPGTGGGNEQFF	TGTGCCAGCAGTCCACCCGGGACAGGGGGGGGCAATGAGCAGTTCTTC
TRBV11-2	once	TRBJ2-1	NA	CASSLVPDTNNEQFF	TGTGCCAGCAGCTTAGTCCCGGACACTAACAATGAGCAGTTCTTC
TRBV2	NA	TRBJ1-2	NA	CASSEALGGGYGYTF	TGTGCCAGCAGTGAAGCGCTTGGGGGGGGCTATGGCTACACCTTC
TRBV19	once	TRBJ1-2	NA	CASSIQESRGGGYTF	TGTGCCAGTAGTATTCAGGAATCCAGAGGTGGGGGCTACACCTTC
TRBV6-1	NA	TRBJ2-7	TRBD1	CATHRGPTSYEQYF	TGTGCCACTCACAGGGGACCTACCTCCTACGAGCAGTACTTC
TRBV29-1	NA	TRBJ2-5	NA	CSVETTVKETQYF	TGCAGCGTTGAGACGACAGTAAAAGAGACCCAGTACTTC
TRBV2	NA	TRBJ2-7	NA	CASKTNPRYEQYF	TGTGCCAGCAAGACTAACCCTCGCTACGAGCAGTACTTC
TRBV28	NA	TRBJ1-3	TRBD1	CASSLLTGAGNTIYF	TGTGCCAGCAGTTTACTGACAGGGGCCGGAAACACCATATATTTT
TRBV5-5	NA	TRBJ2-5	NA	CASSLLGEETQYF	TGTGCCAGCAGCTTGTTAGGAGAGGAGACCCAGTACTTC
TRBV6-4	NA	TRBJ2-7	NA	CASSGRGHLIFSYEQYF	TGTGCCAGCAGTGGGCGGGGACATCTTATTTTTTCCTACGAGCAGTACTTC
TRBV5-1	NA	TRBJ1-2	NA	CASSLGQIYGYTF	TGCGCCAGCAGCTTGGGACAGATCTATGGCTACACCTTC
TRBV7-9	once	TRBJ2-7	NA	CASSLGVSYEQYF	TGTGCCAGCAGCTTGGGCGTATCCTACGAGCAGTACTTC
TRBV19	NA	TRBJ2-6	TRBD1	CASSIIGTGGANVLTF	TGTGCCAGTAGTATTATCGGGACAGGTGGGGCCAACGTCCTGACTTTC
TRBV30	NA	TRBJ2-7	TRBD2	CAWSVLAGGPGEQYF	TGTGCCTGGAGTGTACTAGCGGGAGGGCCGGGCGAGCAGTACTTC
TRBV7-2	NA	TRBJ2-7	NA	CASSLSSYEQYF	TGTGCCAGCAGCTTATCCTCCTACGAGCAGTACTTC
TRBV7-2	NA	TRBJ2-1	NA	CASSPQGRVRYNEQFF	TGTGCCAGCAGCCCCCAAGGTCGAGTACGTTACAATGAGCAGTTCTTC
TRBV7-2	few	TRBJ2-7	NA	CASSRGGSGGEQYF	TGTGCCAGCAGCCGCGGCGGGTCCGGTGGCGAGCAGTACTTC
TRBV19	NA	TRBJ2-2	TRBD1	CASSPRDRGNTGELFF	TGTGCCAGTAGTCCCCGGGACAGGGGAAACACCGGGGAGCTGTTTTTT
TRBV13	NA	TRBJ2-2	NA	CASSLGQGSNTGELFF	TGTGCCAGCAGCTTAGGACAGGGTTCGAACACCGGGGAGCTGTTTTTT
TRBV19	NA	TRBJ2-3	NA	CASSIASTDTQYF	TGTGCCAGTAGTATAGCGAGCACAGATACGCAGTATTTT
TRBV18	NA	TRBJ1-6	TRBD1	CASSDDRASYNSPLHF	TGTGCCAGCTCAGACGACAGGGCCTCCTATAATTCACCCCTCCACTTT
TRBV5-8	NA	TRBJ2-5	TRBD1	CASSLGQGFGTETQYF	TGTGCCAGCAGCTTGGGACAGGGGTTTGGGACCGAGACCCAGTACTTC
TRBV6-1	NA	TRBJ2-1	TRBD2	CASSAGGGEYNEQFF	TGTGCCAGCAGTGCGGGCGGGGGGGAATACAATGAGCAGTTCTTC
TRBV7-9	NA	TRBJ1-1	TRBD1	CASQGGQSTEAFF	TGTGCCAGCCAAGGGGGACAGTCCACTGAAGCTTTCTTT
TRBV11-3	NA	TRBJ2-5	NA	CASSLRGKGAQYF	TGTGCCAGCAGCTTAAGGGGGAAGGGGGCCCAGTACTTC
TRBV28	NA	TRBJ1-6	TRBD1	CASGTPGQQNSPLHF	TGTGCCAGCGGTACCCCGGGACAGCAAAATTCACCCCTCCACTTT
TRBV5-8	NA	TRBJ1-5	NA	CASSSGRATQPQHF	TGTGCCAGCAGCAGTGGCAGGGCGACGCAGCCCCAGCATTTT
TRBV6-1	NA	TRBJ2-3	TRBD1	CASRGTGVNTQYF	TGTGCCAGCAGGGGGACAGGAGTTAATACGCAGTATTTT
TRBV7-6	NA	TRBJ1-2	NA	CASSLWENYGYTF	TGTGCCAGCAGCTTATGGGAAAACTATGGCTACACCTTC